This T cell receptor beta chain was identified during a study of blood T cell repertoires in COVID-19. Whole-study context: Sites across the United States, Italy and Spain contributed samples from acute and convalescent COVID-19. Sample material is recorded as cDNA or gDNA derived from T cells, B-cell-depleted T cells, or PBMCs.

The CDR3 has 14 amino acids. Deletions cut 5 bases from V and 0 bases from J, with 8 bases between. Per germline, CDR1 MDHEN and CDR2 SYDVKM. As processed by the authors: The authors estimated nucleated cell counts from reference gene primer amplification. Here immunoSEQ multiplex PCR was the method, and the copy in TCRdb shows in-frame clones only, minus some. V and J calls and clone size are given by that table; D and trimming were obtained from the DNA. Found here are more than 80,000 clones, more than 65% of them singletons; the top ten hold 15% to 20%. Sequenced material: peripheral blood. V gene TRBV28 combines with J gene TRBJ1-5; D remains ambiguous. This TCR came from a human donor in a cohort sampled during active COVID-19. Here the CDR3 DNA reads TGTGCCAGCAGTCCCCTGTATAGCAATCAGCCCCAGCATTTT. Protein product: CASSPLYSNQPQHF.